This entry concerns a single TCR beta chain. Its target is not known. The data derive from a study of tumor-infiltrating lymphocytes in localized non-small cell lung cancer. Whole-study results and caveats: TCR sequencing covered a subset of patients with enough tissue.

In germline, CDR1 is SGDLS, CDR2 YYNGEE. The length of the CDR3 is 14 residues. V lost 3 bases, J lost 4 bases, and 3 bases stayed unmatched. Generated by immunoSEQ multiplex PCR, the TCRdb table keeps only in-frame clones and is missing some. Found here are around 8,900 clones, 55% to 75% of them singletons; the top ten hold about 14%. The chain employs TRBV9 and TRBJ2-2; 7 bases align to TRBD2. This TCR was recovered from a human donor with non-small cell lung cancer. Sequences were obtained from lung tumor tissue. The CDR3: CASSEGLPTGELFF. In DNA form, the CDR3 reads TGTGCCAGCAGCGAGGGACTACCCACCGGGGAGCTGTTTTTT.